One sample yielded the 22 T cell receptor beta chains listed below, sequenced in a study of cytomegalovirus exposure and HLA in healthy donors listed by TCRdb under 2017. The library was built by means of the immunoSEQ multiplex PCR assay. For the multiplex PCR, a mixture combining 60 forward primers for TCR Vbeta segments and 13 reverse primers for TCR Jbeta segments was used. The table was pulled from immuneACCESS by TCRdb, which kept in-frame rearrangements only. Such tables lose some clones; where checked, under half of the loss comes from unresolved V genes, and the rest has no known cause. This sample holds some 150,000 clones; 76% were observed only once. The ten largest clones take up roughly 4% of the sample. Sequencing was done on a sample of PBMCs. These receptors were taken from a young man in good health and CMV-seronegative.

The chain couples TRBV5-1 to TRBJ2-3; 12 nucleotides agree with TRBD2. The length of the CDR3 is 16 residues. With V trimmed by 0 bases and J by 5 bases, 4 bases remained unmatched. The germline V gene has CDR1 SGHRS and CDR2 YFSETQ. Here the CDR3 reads CASSLESSGGGDTQYF. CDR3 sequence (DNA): TGCGCCAGCAGCTTGGAGTCTAGCGGGGGGGGAGATACGCAGTATTTT. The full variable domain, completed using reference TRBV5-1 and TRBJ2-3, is KAGVTQTPRYLIKTRGQQVTLSCSPISGHRSVSWYQQTPGQGLQFLFEYFSETQRNKGNFPGRFSGRQFSNSRSEMNVSTLELGDSALYLCASSLESSGGGDTQYFGPGTRLTVL.

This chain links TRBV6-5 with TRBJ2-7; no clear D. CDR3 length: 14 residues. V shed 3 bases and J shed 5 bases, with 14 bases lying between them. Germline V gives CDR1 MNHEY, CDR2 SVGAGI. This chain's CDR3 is CASSYSLNEDEQYF. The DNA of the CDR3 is TGTGCCAGCAGTTATTCCCTAAACGAAGACGAGCAGTACTTC.

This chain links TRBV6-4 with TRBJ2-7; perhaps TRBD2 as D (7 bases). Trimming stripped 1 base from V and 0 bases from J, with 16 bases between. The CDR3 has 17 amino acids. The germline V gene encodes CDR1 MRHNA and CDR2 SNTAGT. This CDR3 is CASSDWTEGGPSYEQYF. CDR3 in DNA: TGTGCCAGCAGTGACTGGACGGAGGGGGGGCCCTCCTACGAGCAGTACTTC.

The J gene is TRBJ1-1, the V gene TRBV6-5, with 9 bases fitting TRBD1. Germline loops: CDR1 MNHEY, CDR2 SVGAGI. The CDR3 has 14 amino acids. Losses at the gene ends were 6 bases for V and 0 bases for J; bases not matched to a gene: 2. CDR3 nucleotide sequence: TGTGCCAGCAGCCGGGACAGGGTGAACACTGAAGCTTTCTTT. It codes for CASSRDRVNTEAFF.

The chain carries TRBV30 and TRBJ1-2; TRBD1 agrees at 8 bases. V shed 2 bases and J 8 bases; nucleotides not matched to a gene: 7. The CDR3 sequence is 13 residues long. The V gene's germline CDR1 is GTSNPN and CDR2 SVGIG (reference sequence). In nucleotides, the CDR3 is TGTGCCTGGAGTTGGCAGGGGGCGAAGGGCTACACCTTC. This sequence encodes CAWSWQGAKGYTF.

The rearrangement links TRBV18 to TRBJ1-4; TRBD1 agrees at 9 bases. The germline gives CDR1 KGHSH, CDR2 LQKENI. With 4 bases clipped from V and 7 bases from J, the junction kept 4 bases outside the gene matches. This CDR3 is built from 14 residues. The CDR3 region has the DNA TGTGCCAGCTCACGAGGGACAGGGAGTGAAAAACTGTTTTTT. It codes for CASSRGTGSEKLFF.

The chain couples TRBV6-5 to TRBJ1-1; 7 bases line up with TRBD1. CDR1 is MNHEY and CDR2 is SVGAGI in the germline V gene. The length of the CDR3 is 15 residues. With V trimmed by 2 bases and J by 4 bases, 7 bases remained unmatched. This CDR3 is CASSYEGGRGTEAFF. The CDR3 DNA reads TGTGCCAGCAGTTACGAAGGGGGCAGGGGCACTGAAGCTTTCTTT.

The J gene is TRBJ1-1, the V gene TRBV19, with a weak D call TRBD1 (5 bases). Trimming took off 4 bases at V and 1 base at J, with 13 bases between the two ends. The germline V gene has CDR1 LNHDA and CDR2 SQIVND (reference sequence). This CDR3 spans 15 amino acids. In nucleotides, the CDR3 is TGTGCCAGTAGTAGCCCACAGGACACGAACACTGAAGCTTTCTTT. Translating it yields CASSSPQDTNTEAFF.

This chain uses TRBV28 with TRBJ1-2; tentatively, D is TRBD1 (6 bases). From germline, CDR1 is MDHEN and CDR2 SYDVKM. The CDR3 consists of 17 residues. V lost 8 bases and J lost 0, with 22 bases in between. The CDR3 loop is CASGATGTWVANYGYTF. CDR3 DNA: TGTGCCAGCGGAGCAACAGGGACCTGGGTTGCTAACTATGGCTACACCTTC.

The chain's CDR3 is CAWSTGAWNTEAFF. CDR3 bases: TGTGCCTGGAGTACAGGGGCCTGGAACACTGAAGCTTTCTTT. The chain employs TRBV30 and TRBJ1-1, with 7 bases matching TRBD1. The germline V gene encodes CDR1 GTSNPN and CDR2 SVGIG (reference sequence). V dropped 2 bases and J dropped 1; count of bases not matched to a gene: 4. The CDR3 is 14 residues long.

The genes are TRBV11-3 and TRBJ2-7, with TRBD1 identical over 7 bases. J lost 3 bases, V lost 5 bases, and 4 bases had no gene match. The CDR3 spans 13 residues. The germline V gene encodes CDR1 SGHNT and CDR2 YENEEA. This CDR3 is CASSRYRGYEQYF. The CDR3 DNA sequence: TGTGCCAGCAGCCGTTACAGGGGCTACGAGCAGTACTTC. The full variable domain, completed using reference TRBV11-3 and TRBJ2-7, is EAGVVQSPRYKIIEKKQPVAFWCNPISGHNTLYWYLQNLGQGPELLIRYENEEAVDDSQLPKDRFSAERLKGVDSTLKIQPAELGDSAVYLCASSRYRGYEQYFGPGTRLTVT.

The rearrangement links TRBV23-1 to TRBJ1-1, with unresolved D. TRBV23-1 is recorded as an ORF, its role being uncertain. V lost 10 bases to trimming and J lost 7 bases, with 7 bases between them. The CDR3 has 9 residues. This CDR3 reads CATFGEAFF. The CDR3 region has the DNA TGCGCCACGTTCGGTGAAGCTTTCTTT.

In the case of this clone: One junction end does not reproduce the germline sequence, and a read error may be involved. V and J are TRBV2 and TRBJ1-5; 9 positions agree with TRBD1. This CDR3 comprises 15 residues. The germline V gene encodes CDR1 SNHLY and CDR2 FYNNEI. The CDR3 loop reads CASRKQGAYNQSQHF. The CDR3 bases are TGTGCCAGCAGGAAACAGGGGGCCTACAATCAGTCCCAGCATTTT.

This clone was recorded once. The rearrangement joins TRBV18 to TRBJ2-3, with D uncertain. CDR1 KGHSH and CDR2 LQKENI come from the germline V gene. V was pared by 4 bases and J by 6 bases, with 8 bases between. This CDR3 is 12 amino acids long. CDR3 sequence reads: CASSQRADTQYF. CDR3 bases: TGTGCCAGCTCACAGAGAGCCGATACGCAGTATTTT.

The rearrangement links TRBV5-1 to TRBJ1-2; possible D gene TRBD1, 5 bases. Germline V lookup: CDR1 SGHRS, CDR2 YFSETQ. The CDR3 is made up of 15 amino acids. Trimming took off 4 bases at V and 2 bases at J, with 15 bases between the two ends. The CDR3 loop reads CASSPAGAGNYGYTF. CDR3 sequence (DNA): TGCGCCAGCAGCCCCGCCGGAGCAGGGAACTATGGCTACACCTTC. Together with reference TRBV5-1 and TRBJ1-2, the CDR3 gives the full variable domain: KAGVTQTPRYLIKTRGQQVTLSCSPISGHRSVSWYQQTPGQGLQFLFEYFSETQRNKGNFPGRFSGRQFSNSRSEMNVSTLELGDSALYLCASSPAGAGNYGYTFGSGTRLTVV.

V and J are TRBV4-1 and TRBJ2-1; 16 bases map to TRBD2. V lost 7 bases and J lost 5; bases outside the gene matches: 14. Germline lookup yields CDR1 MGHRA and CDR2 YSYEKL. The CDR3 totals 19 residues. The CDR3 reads CASMPGLAGGQGVNNEQFF. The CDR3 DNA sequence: TGCGCCAGCATGCCGGGACTAGCGGGAGGGCAGGGGGTAAACAATGAGCAGTTCTTC.

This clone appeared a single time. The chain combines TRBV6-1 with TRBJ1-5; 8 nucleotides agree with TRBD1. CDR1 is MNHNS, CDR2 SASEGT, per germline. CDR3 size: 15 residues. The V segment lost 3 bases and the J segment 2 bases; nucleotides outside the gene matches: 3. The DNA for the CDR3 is TGTGCCAGCAGTGACAAGACAGGGGGCAATCAGCCCCAGCATTTT. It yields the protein CASSDKTGGNQPQHF.

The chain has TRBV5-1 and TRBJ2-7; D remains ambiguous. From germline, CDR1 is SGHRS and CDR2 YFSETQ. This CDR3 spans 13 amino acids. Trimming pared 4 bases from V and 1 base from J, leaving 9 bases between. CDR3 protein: CASSPMTSYEQYF. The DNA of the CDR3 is TGCGCCAGCAGCCCGATGACATCCTACGAGCAGTACTTC.

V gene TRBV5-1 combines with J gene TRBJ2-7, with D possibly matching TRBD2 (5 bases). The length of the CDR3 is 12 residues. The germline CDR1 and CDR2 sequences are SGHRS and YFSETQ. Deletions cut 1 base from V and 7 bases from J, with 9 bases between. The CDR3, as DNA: TGCGCCAGCAGCTTGAAGCCGGGAGAGCAGTACTTC. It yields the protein CASSLKPGEQYF. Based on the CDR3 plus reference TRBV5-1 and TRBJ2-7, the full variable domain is KAGVTQTPRYLIKTRGQQVTLSCSPISGHRSVSWYQQTPGQGLQFLFEYFSETQRNKGNFPGRFSGRQFSNSRSEMNVSTLELGDSALYLCASSLKPGEQYFGPGTRLTVT.

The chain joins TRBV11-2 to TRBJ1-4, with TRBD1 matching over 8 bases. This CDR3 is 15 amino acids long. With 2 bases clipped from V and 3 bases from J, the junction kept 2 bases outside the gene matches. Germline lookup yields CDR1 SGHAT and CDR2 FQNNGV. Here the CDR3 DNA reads TGTGCCAGCAGCTTACAGGGGGCGGCTAATGAAAAACTGTTTTTT. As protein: CASSLQGAANEKLFF. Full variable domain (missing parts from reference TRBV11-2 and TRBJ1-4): EAGVAQSPRYKIIEKRQSVAFWCNPISGHATLYWYQQILGQGPKLLIQFQNNGVVDDSQLPKDRFSAERLKGVDSTLKIQPAKLEDSAVYLCASSLQGAANEKLFFGSGTQLSVL.

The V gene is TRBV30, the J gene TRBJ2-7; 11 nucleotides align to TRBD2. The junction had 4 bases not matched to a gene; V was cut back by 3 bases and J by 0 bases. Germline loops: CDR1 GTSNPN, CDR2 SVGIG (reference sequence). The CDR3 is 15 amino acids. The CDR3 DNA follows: TGTGCCTGGAGCGTAGCGGGAGGGGCCTCCTACGAGCAGTACTTC. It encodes CAWSVAGGASYEQYF.

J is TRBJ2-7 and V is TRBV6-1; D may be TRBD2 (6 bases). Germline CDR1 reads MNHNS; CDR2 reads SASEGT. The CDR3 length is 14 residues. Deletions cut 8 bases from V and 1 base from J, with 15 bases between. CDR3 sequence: CASLGGPTSYEQYF. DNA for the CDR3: TGTGCCAGCCTCGGGGGACCTACTTCCTACGAGCAGTACTTC.